This T cell receptor (beta chain) was profiled in a study of cytomegalovirus exposure and HLA in healthy donors. On the study more broadly: There were under 130 million unique TCR beta sequences, drawn from approximately 180 million T cells, in an earlier analysis. Study observations and caveats: A later analysis linked a missense DCLRE1C variant to TCR beta V- and J-gene trimming.

These donors, healthy bone marrow donors, were studied. The primer mix had 60 Vbeta and 13 Jbeta primers. Data came from immunoSEQ multiplex PCR; TCRdb stores just in-frame clones and leaves some out. The table has fewer than 200,000 clones, more than 9.5% seen once. From germline, CDR1 is SGHRS and CDR2 YFSETQ. The CDR3 runs 13 residues. V dropped 0 bases and J dropped 5 bases, with 8 bases sitting between them. Worth noting for this clone: What it recognizes is unknown.

This clonotype was sampled from a man aged 45-60 years in good health and CMV-seropositive. The V gene is TRBV5-1, the J gene TRBJ2-5; D is undetermined. Sequencing was performed on PBMCs. The CDR3 DNA is TGCGCCAGCAGCTTGGCCAGCAGGGAGACCCAGTACTTC. Amino acids: CASSLASRETQYF.